These 17 T cell receptor beta chains originate from one sample sequenced in a study of T cell changes during pregnancy in multiple sclerosis. The method was immunoSEQ multiplex PCR; TCRdb's version includes in-frame clones alone and lacks a portion of them. Counted here are tens of thousands of clones, around 90% occurring once; the ten biggest clones make up about 0.45%. The sample consisted of CD4+ T cells from peripheral blood mononuclear cells, taken in the second trimester of pregnancy. The receptors stem from a female donor with multiple sclerosis, enrolled in a pregnancy study.

This chain uses TRBV5-8 with TRBJ1-4, with D unresolved. V lost 4 bases and J 2 bases, leaving 9 bases between the germline ends. Germline CDR1 reads SGHTS; CDR2 reads YDEGEE. The CDR3 is 14 amino acids. CDR3 loop: CASSPLVTNEKLFF. For the CDR3, the DNA is TGTGCCAGCAGCCCGCTAGTGACTAATGAAAAACTGTTTTTT.

The V call is TRBV7-8, the J call TRBJ2-7, with 12 bases that match TRBD2. This CDR3 comprises 16 residues. CDR1 and CDR2 from the germline V gene are SGHVS and FQNEAQ. Losses at the gene ends were 5 bases for V and 5 bases for J; bases not matched to a gene: 10. CDR3 coding DNA: TGTGCCAGCAGCACCCAATCTAGCGGGAGGGTGCACGAGCAGTACTTC. Its translation: CASSTQSSGRVHEQYF.

The V call is TRBV5-4, the J call TRBJ2-5, with unresolved D. Germline values: CDR1 SGHNT, CDR2 YYREEE (reference sequence). V lost 4 bases and J lost 0, with 7 bases in between. CDR3 length: 13 amino acids. CDR3 DNA sequence: TGTGCCAGCAGCCGAGGATACCAAGAGACCCAGTACTTC. This translates into CASSRGYQETQYF.

J is TRBJ2-2 and V is TRBV4-3; the D gene is possibly TRBD2 (6 bases). This CDR3 region has 14 residues. Trimming took 1 base from V and 5 from J, leaving 8 bases between them. Germline assignment: CDR1 LGHNA and CDR2 YSLEER. In nucleotides, the CDR3 is TGCGCCAGCAGCCAAGTGGGGGGTACCGGGGAGCTGTTTTTT. Translating gives CASSQVGGTGELFF.

This chain joins TRBV5-1 and TRBJ1-1, with D perhaps TRBD1 (5 bases). The CDR3 runs 14 residues. V dropped 4 bases and J dropped 4 bases, with 14 bases sitting between them. CDR1 and CDR2 (germline): SGHRS, YFSETQ. CDR3 in DNA: TGCGCCAGCAGCAACTGGCAGGGTGGCACTGAAGCTTTCTTT. Translated: CASSNWQGGTEAFF.

The genes are TRBV7-9 and TRBJ1-2; tentatively, D is TRBD1 (6 bases). Germline V gives CDR1 SEHNR, CDR2 FQNEAQ (reference sequence). This CDR3 is built from 16 residues. V lost 4 bases and J 2 bases, leaving 17 bases between the germline ends. Here the CDR3 reads CASSSGWDNRNYGYTF. The CDR3 DNA reads TGTGCCAGCAGCTCCGGGTGGGACAACCGGAACTATGGCTACACCTTC.

This clone turned up a few times. This chain connects TRBV7-8 to TRBJ2-2; the D is unclear. The CDR3 sequence is 13 residues long. Trimming shortened V by 2 bases and J by 6 bases, and 7 bases separated the two germline ends. Germline V gene sequence: CDR1 SGHVS, CDR2 FQNEAQ. The CDR3 region is CASSLFAAGELFF. DNA of the CDR3: TGTGCCAGCAGCTTATTCGCGGCCGGGGAGCTGTTTTTT.

Here the CDR3 reads CASTSAGTGPYEQYF. The CDR3 nucleotides read TGTGCCAGCACCTCAGCCGGGACAGGGCCCTACGAGCAGTACTTC. V is TRBV28 and J is TRBJ2-7; 9 nucleotides agree with TRBD1. Losses at the gene ends were 7 bases for V and 2 bases for J; bases not matched to a gene: 9. CDR3 size: 15 residues. In germline, CDR1 is MDHEN, CDR2 SYDVKM.

This chain joins TRBV27 and TRBJ1-5, with TRBD1 matching over 7 bases. J lost 0 bases, V lost 5 bases, and 19 bases had no gene match. This CDR3 is 20 amino acids long. Germline lookup yields CDR1 MNHEY and CDR2 SMNVEV (reference sequence). This CDR3 reads CASSTIAPTGTVGSNQPQHF. DNA of the CDR3: TGTGCCAGCAGTACCATTGCCCCGACAGGGACGGTGGGTAGCAATCAGCCCCAGCATTTT.

The chain uses TRBV6-5 and TRBJ2-2; 7 bases match TRBD1. Per the germline V gene, CDR1 is MNHEY and CDR2 is SVGAGI. V was clipped by 6 bases and J by 4 bases; unmatched bases: 8. The CDR3 loop spans 15 amino acids. The CDR3: CASRTDRASTGELFF. The CDR3 DNA reads as TGTGCCAGCAGAACTGACAGGGCCAGCACCGGGGAGCTGTTTTTT.

The chain carries TRBV19 and TRBJ2-7; 9 nucleotides line up with TRBD2. Unmatched junction bases numbered 5, after V lost 6 bases and J lost 5 bases. Germline loops: CDR1 LNHDA, CDR2 SQIVND (reference sequence). CDR3 length: 13 amino acids. CDR3 in DNA: TGTGCCAGTAGACTAGCGGGCGCCCACGAGCAGTACTTC. Protein sequence: CASRLAGAHEQYF.

This chain connects TRBV11-3 to TRBJ1-1; TRBD1 matches at 8 bases. This CDR3 is 15 amino acids long. Germline V gives CDR1 SGHNT, CDR2 YENEEA. Trimming took 7 bases from V and 4 from J; bases not matched to a gene: 11. The CDR3 nucleotides read TGTGCCAGCACCCCCCTCTCCGGGACAGGCACTGAAGCTTTCTTT. Translated: CASTPLSGTGTEAFF.

This chain connects TRBV11-3 to TRBJ2-5; 11 nucleotides match TRBD2. V lost 5 bases and J lost 5; bases outside the gene matches: 10. From germline, CDR1 is SGHNT and CDR2 YENEEA. The CDR3 runs 16 residues. CDR3 amino acids: CASSKSGTSGSETQYF. The CDR3 DNA is TGTGCCAGCAGCAAGTCCGGGACTAGCGGCTCCGAGACCCAGTACTTC.

The V and J genes are TRBV6-1 and TRBJ2-5; 9 bases are shared with TRBD2. Germline CDR1 reads MNHNS; CDR2 reads SASEGT. J was trimmed by 5 bases and V by 1 base; bases with no gene match: 8. The CDR3 spans 16 residues. This CDR3 reads CASSEVGGRGGETQYF. CDR3 nucleotides: TGTGCCAGCAGTGAAGTTGGCGGGAGGGGAGGCGAGACCCAGTACTTC.

The V and J genes are TRBV23-1 and TRBJ2-4; D call uncertain. TRBV23-1 is treated as an ORF (open reading frame) with a function not yet certain. CDR3 length: 13 residues. Trimming removed 7 bases at V and 6 bases at J, with 13 bases between. CDR3 DNA: TGCGCCAGCACCACCCGCACGAGAAACATTCAGTACTTC. Protein sequence: CASTTRTRNIQYF.

The chain has TRBV4-1 and TRBJ1-4; D possibly corresponds to TRBD1 (6 bases). CDR3 size: 15 residues. V was shortened by 2 bases and J by 8 bases, with 15 bases between the two germline ends. Looked up from germline, CDR1 is MGHRA and CDR2 is YSYEKL. The CDR3, as DNA: TGCGCCAGCAGCCAACCCACAGGGTTCGGGGAAAAACTGTTTTTT. Its protein is CASSQPTGFGEKLFF.

CDR3 bases: TGTGCCAGCATTCCCGGGACAGGGGGGTACTATGGCTACACCTTC. Amino acid sequence: CASIPGTGGYYGYTF. The chain couples TRBV28 to TRBJ1-2; 11 nucleotides align to TRBD1. CDR1 and CDR2 from the germline V gene are MDHEN and SYDVKM. Unmatched junction bases numbered 7, after V lost 7 bases and J lost 3 bases. There are 15 residues in the CDR3.